This note documents a single T cell receptor beta chain sequence. Its antigen remains unknown. This sample stems from a study of CD8+ T cells in alopecia areata. Germline lookup yields CDR1 KGHSH and CDR2 LQKENI. CDR3 length: 15 residues. The V and J ends lost 0 bases and 4 bases respectively, with 7 bases between them. Noted treatment: oral pan-JAK inhibitor, 5-10 mg twice daily. Starting from PBMCs, sorting isolated CD4+ and CD8+ T cells. Broader study findings: Affected lesional scalp, above all in alopecia totalis/universalis, was more clonal than normal scalp. Having one nonresponder leaves uncertain how baseline CD8+ expansion relates to response. Between patients, shared TCR sequences were less clear than in mice. This was possibly due in part to HLA diversity in the patient population.

The authors extracted RNA and reverse transcribed it into cDNA as the sequencing template. Sequencing was performed with immunoSEQ multiplex PCR; in TCRdb, only in-frame clones are kept and a portion is missing. The table has about 220,000 clones, 50% to 70% seen once. Sequencing used CD4+ T cells sorted from blood, obtained at week 4, from a patient treated with tofacitinib. This TCR was sampled from a human donor with alopecia areata. This chain connects TRBV18 to TRBJ2-6, with D unresolved. The CDR3 bases are TGTGCCAGCTCACCACCATGGTCCGGGGCCAACGTCCTGACTTTC. Residues: CASSPPWSGANVLTF.